The 8 T cell receptor beta chains below were found in one sample sequenced in a study of cytomegalovirus exposure and HLA in healthy donors. Amplification used 60 Vbeta primers and 13 Jbeta primers. Repertoires were generated with immunoSEQ multiplex PCR, while TCRdb's copy carries only in-frame clones and drops some. Recorded for this sample: about 170,000 clones. Source material: PBMCs. The receptors shown here come from a woman aged 18-30 years in good health and CMV-seropositive.

The chain recombines TRBV5-1 with TRBJ1-2; 7 nucleotides agree with TRBD1. The germline V gene has CDR1 SGHRS and CDR2 YFSETQ. CDR3 length equals 14 residues. Trimming cost V 3 bases and J 4 bases; bases outside gene matches: 6. CDR3 protein: CASSSDRSIYGYTF. The CDR3 DNA reads as TGCGCCAGCAGCTCGGACAGGTCAATCTATGGCTACACCTTC.

The J gene is TRBJ2-7, the V gene TRBV2; a weak D match, TRBD1 (5 bases). The CDR3 runs to 12 residues. Looked up from germline, CDR1 is SNHLY and CDR2 is FYNNEI. The ends were cut back, 6 bases at V and 3 bases at J, with 9 bases in the middle. CDR3 nucleotides: TGTGCCAGCAGGGACGACAGCTACGAGCAGTACTTC. Amino acids: CASRDDSYEQYF.

V and J are TRBV4-3 and TRBJ1-5; D gene unclear. Trimming pared 0 bases from V and 6 bases from J, leaving 6 bases between. Germline values: CDR1 LGHNA, CDR2 YSLEER. The CDR3 totals 13 residues. The CDR3 sequence: CASSQDLGQPQHF. DNA for the CDR3: TGCGCCAGCAGCCAAGACCTAGGTCAGCCCCAGCATTTT.

The V call is TRBV5-1, the J call TRBJ1-1; D perhaps matches TRBD1 (5 bases). The germline gives CDR1 SGHRS, CDR2 YFSETQ. This CDR3 is 15 amino acids long. Deletions cut 0 bases from V and 3 bases from J, with 12 bases between. This CDR3 is CASSLGSQGYTEAFF. The CDR3 region has the DNA TGCGCCAGCAGCTTGGGGTCGCAGGGCTACACTGAAGCTTTCTTT.

The chain links TRBV10-3 to TRBJ2-3; TRBD2 agrees at 14 bases. The CDR3 sequence is 16 residues long. Germline CDR1 reads ENHRY; CDR2 reads SYGVKD. With V trimmed by 6 bases and J by 6 bases, 8 bases remained unmatched. In DNA, the CDR3 is TGTGCCATCAGCGAAGGACTAGCGGGGGGTGGGGATACGCAGTATTTT. This sequence encodes CAISEGLAGGGDTQYF.

Note on this clone: Other DNA sequences of this sample code for an identical CDR3. The V gene is TRBV7-9, the J gene TRBJ2-3, with D perhaps matching TRBD2 (6 bases). V was shortened by 5 bases and J by 4 bases, with 10 bases between the two germline ends. The CDR3 is made up of 13 amino acids. Germline V CDR1 and CDR2: SEHNR, FQNEAQ (reference sequence). Here the CDR3 reads CASSPRGPDTQYF. DNA for the CDR3: TGTGCCAGCAGCCCGCGGGGTCCAGATACGCAGTATTTT.

J is TRBJ1-1 and V is TRBV28; a weak D match, TRBD1 (6 bases). The V end was cut by 5 bases, the J end by 4 bases, with 17 bases between. This CDR3 comprises 15 residues. The germline V gene has CDR1 MDHEN and CDR2 SYDVKM. This CDR3 is CASSPLAGRGTEAFF. The CDR3 nucleotides read TGTGCCAGCAGTCCCCTCGCGGGCAGGGGCACTGAAGCTTTCTTT.

This rearrangement joins TRBV6-4 to TRBJ2-1, with a tentative D call TRBD2 (6 bases). The ends were cut back, 2 bases at V and 8 bases at J, with 13 bases in the middle. Germline values: CDR1 MRHNA, CDR2 SNTAGT. This CDR3 has 14 residues. For the CDR3, the DNA is TGTGCCAGCAGTGACATAGCGGTCTGGGATGAGCAGTTCTTC. It specifies CASSDIAVWDEQFF.